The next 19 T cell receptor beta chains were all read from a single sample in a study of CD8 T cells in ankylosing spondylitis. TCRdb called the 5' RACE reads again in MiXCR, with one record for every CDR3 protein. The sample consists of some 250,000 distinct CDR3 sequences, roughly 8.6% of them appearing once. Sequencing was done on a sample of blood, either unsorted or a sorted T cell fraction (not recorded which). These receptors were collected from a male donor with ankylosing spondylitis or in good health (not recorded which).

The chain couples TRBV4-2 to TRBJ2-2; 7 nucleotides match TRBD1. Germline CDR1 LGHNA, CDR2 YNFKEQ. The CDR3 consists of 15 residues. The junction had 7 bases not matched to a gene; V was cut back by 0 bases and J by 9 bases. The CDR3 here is CASSQDPGGSRELFF. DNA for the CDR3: TGTGCCAGCAGCCAAGATCCAGGGGGTAGCCGGGAGCTGTTTTTT.

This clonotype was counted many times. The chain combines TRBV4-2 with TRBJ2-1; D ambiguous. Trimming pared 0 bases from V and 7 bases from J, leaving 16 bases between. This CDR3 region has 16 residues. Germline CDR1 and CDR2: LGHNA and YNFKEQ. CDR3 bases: TGTGCCAGCAGCCAAGATGGGGTTTACCGAGAGAATGAGCAGTTCTTC. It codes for CASSQDGVYRENEQFF.

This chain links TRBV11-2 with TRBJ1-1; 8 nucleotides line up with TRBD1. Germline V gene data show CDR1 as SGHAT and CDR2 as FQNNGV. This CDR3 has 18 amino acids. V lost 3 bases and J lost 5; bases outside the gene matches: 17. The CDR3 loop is CASSLGRGEGRGLTEAFF. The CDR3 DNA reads TGTGCCAGCAGCTTGGGCCGGGGCGAAGGCAGGGGGCTTACTGAAGCTTTCTTT.

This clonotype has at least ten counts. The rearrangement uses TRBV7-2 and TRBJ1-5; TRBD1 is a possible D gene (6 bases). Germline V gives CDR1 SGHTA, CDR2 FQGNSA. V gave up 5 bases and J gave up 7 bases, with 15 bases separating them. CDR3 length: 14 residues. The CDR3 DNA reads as TGTGCCAGCAGCCTTCAGGGGTTGGGACAGCCCCAGCATTTT. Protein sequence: CASSLQGLGQPQHF.

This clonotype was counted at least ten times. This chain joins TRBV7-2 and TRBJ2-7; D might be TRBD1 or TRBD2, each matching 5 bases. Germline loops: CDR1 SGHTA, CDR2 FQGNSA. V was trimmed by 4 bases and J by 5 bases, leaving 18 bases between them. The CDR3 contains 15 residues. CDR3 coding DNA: TGTGCCAGCAGCTCCTCGGGGACCCCAGGTGACGAGCAGTACTTC. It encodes CASSSSGTPGDEQYF.

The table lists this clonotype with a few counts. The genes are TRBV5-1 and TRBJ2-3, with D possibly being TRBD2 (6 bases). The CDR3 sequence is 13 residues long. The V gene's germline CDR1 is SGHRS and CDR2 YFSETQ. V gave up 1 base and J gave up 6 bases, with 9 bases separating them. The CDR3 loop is CASSLIGSDTQYF. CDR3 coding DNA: TGCGCCAGCAGCTTGATCGGGAGCGATACGCAGTATTTT.

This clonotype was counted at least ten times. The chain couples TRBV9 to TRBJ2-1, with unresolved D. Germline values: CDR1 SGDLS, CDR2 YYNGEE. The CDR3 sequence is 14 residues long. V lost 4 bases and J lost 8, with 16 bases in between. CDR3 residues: CASSLYVAGDEQFF. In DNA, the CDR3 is TGTGCCAGCAGCCTCTATGTGGCTGGGGATGAGCAGTTCTTC.

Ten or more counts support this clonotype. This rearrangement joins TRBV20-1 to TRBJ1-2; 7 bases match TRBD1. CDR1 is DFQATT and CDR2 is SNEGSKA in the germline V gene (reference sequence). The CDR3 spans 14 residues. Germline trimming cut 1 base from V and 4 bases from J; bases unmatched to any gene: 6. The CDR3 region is CSARGWDSPYGYTF. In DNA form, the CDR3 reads TGCAGTGCTAGAGGCTGGGACAGCCCCTATGGCTACACCTTC.

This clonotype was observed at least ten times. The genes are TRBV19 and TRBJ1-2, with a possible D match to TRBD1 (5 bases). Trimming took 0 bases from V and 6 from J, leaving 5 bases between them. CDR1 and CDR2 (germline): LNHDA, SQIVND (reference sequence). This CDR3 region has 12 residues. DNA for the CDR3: TGTGCCAGTAGTATAGACAGGGATGGCTACACCTTC. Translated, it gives CASSIDRDGYTF.

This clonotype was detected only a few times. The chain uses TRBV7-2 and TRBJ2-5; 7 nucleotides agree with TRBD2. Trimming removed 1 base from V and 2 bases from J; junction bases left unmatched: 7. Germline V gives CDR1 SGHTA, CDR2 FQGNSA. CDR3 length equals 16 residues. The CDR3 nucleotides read TGTGCCAGCAGCTTAGGTGTCCTAGCGGCTCAAGAGACCCAGTACTTC. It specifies CASSLGVLAAQETQYF.

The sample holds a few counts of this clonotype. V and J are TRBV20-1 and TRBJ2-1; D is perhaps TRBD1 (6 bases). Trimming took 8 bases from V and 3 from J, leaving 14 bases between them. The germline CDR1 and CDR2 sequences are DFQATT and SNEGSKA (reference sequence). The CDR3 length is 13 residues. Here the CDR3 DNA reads TGCAGTACAAGAAGGGACATCTACAATGAGCAGTTCTTC. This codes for CSTRRDIYNEQFF.

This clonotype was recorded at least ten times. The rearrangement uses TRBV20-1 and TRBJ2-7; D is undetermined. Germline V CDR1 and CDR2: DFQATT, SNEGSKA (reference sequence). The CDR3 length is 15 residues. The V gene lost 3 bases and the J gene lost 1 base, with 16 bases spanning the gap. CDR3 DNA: TGCAGTGCTAGGTCCGAACGCAGTCCTTCCTACGAGCAGTACTTC. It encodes CSARSERSPSYEQYF.

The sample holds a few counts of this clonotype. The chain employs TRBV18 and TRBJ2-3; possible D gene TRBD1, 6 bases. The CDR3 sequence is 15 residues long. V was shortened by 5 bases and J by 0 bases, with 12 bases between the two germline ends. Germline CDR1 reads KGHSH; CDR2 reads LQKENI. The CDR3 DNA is TGTGCCAGCTCATCACAGGGTATTAGCACAGATACGCAGTATTTT. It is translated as CASSSQGISTDTQYF.

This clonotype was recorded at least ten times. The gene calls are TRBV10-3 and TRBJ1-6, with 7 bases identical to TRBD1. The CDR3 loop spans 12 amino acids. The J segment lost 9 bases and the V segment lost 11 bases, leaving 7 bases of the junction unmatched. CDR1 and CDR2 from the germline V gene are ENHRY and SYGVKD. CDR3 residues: CASGGDGSPLHF. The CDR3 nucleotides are TGTGCCTCAGGGGGTGATGGTTCACCCCTCCACTTT.

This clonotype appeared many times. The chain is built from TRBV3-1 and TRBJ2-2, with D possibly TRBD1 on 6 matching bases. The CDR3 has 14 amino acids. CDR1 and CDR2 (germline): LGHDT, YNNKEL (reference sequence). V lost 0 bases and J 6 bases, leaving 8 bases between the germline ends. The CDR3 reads CASSQEWGPGELFF. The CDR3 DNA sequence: TGTGCCAGCAGCCAAGAATGGGGGCCCGGGGAGCTGTTTTTT.

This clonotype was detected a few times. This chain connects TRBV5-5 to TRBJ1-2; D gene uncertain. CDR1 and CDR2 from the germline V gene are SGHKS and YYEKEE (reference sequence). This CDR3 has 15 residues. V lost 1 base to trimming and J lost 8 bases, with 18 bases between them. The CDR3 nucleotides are TGTGCCAGCAGCTTGTCGGTCGGGCTGGTGGGGGGCTACACCTTC. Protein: CASSLSVGLVGGYTF.

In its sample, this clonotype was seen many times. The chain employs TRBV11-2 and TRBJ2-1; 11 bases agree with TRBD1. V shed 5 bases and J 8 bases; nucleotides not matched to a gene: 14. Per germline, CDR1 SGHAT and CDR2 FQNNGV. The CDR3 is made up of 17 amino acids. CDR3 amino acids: CASSPAGTGGGGDEQFF. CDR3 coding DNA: TGTGCCAGCAGCCCAGCCGGGACAGGGGGTGGTGGGGATGAGCAGTTCTTC.

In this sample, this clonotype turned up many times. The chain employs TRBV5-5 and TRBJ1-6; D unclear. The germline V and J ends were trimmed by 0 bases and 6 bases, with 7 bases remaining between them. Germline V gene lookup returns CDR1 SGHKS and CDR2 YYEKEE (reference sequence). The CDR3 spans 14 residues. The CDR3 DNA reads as TGTGCCAGCAGCTTGGACGTGGTTAATTCACCCCTCCACTTT. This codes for CASSLDVVNSPLHF.

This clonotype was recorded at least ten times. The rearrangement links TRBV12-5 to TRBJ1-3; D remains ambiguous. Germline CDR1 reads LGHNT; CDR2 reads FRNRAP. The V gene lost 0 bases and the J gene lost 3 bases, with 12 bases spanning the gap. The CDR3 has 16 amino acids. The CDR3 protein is CASGLVSEGSGNTIYF. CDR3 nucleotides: TGTGCTAGTGGTTTGGTTTCAGAGGGAAGTGGAAACACCATATATTTT.